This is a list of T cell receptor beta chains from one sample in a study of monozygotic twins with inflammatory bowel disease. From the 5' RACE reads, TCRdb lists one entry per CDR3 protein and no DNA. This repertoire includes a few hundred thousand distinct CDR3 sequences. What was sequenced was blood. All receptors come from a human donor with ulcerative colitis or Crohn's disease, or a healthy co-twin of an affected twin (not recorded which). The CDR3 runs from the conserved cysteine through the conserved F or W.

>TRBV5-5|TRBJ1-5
CASNVGLTNQPQHF
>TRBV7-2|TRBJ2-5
CASSLGLAGFQETQYF
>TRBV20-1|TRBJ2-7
CSARLAGVSEQYF
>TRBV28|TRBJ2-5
CASSTLVPPSGSGETQYF
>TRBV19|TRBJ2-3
CASSIPGMDTDTQYF
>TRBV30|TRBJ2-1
CAWRTLAGGYNEQFF
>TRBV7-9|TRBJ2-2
CASSFVQGGANTGELFF
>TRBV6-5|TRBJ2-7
CASSRPGDYEQYF
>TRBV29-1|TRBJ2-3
CSGGRPRDTQYF
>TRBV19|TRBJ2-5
CATSIGLPYQETQYF
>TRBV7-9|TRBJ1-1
CASSTGQGAGTEAFF
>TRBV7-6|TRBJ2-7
CASSLARQGDEQYF
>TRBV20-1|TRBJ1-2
CSAPQGANYGYTF
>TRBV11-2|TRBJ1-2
CASSTRDGRVGYTF
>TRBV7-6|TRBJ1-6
CASSLAVNSYNSPLHF
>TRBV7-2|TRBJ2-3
CASSLAVSTDTQYF
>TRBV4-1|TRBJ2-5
CASSHNPRDNQETQYF
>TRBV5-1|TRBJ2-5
CASSLDRGRLSETQYF
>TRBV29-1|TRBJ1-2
CSTLSPNYGYTF
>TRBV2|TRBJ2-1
CASSEASGLAEYNEQFF
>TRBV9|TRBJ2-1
CASSFPGTSGKGEQFF
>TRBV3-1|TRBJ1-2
CASSTGPFSNYGYTF
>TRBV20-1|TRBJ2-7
CSAGATTSVTYEQYF
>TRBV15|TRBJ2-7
CATGRRPPAYEQYF
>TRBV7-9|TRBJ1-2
CASSFYMGPYGYTF
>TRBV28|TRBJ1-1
CASSSGITEAFF
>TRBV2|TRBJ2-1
CASSEWRGINEQFF
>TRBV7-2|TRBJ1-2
CASSLMQGVDYTF
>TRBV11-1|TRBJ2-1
CASSFETSGRAGQFF
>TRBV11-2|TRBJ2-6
CASSPLIGRLFYSGANVLTF
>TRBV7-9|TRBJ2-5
CASSKGRETQYF
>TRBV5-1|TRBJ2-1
CASTGLADTYNEQFF
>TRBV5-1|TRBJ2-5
CASSPGTGRKETQYF
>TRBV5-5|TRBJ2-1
CASSEWPSTYNEQFF
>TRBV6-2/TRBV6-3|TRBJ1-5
CASSYSGRWGSNQPQHF
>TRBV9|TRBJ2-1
CASSVAGSSSYNEQFF
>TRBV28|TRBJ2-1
CASSVGTGPYNEQFF
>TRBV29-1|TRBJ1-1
CSVDPFRGTGSTEAFF
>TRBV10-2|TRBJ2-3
CASSVGRLSTDTQYF
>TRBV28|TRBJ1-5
CASRRSPGVSGNQPQHF
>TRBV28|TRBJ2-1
CASRSWDRLNEQFF
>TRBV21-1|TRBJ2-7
CASSKHSGTCF
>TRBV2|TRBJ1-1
CASLTDQGNTEAFF
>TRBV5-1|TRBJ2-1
CASSLGGVQINEQFF
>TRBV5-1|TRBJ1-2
CASSLAGTGNGYTF
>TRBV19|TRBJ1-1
CASSIAGQAAFF
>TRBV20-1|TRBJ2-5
CRAPAPNGLGETQYF
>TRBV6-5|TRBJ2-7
CATGQGAHEQYF
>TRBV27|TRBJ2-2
CASSLGTGTNTGELFF
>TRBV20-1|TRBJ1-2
CSARDLGAPGYGYTF
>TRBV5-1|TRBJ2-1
CASSFSLASGLAGDLGEQFF
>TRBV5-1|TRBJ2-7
CASSLAGQGGEQYF
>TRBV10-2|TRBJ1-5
CASRHGNNQPQHF